A single sample is the source of the 7 T cell receptor beta chains below, sequenced in a study of control samples from healthy donors and cancer patients (dated by TCRdb to 2020 to 2021). The library came from the immunoSEQ multiplex PCR assay. The table comes from immuneACCESS by way of TCRdb, which keeps in-frame sequences with V and J called. Part of the clones is missing from these tables; in studies checked, under half for an unresolved V gene and the rest for unknown reasons. This sample has 50,000 or so clones in its table, and roughly 95% of those were observed once. The ten biggest clones cover 0.9% to 1.2% of the sample. The sequenced sample consisted of blood. Source of these receptors: a woman aged 18-29 years in good health.

V gene TRBV7-2 combines with J gene TRBJ2-3; 7 positions match TRBD2. Germline V gene sequence: CDR1 SGHTA, CDR2 FQGNSA. J gave up 4 bases and V 4 bases, and 11 bases lay outside the gene matches. The CDR3 consists of 16 residues. This CDR3 reads CASSSNNPTSADTQYF. In DNA, the CDR3 is TGTGCCAGCAGCTCCAACAACCCAACTAGCGCAGATACGCAGTATTTT. Based on the CDR3 plus reference TRBV7-2 and TRBJ2-3, the full variable domain is GAGVSQSPSNKVTEKGKDVELRCDPISGHTALYWYRQSLGQGLEFLIYFQGNSAPDKSGLPSDRFSAERTGGSVSTLTIQRTQQEDSAVYLCASSSNNPTSADTQYFGPGTRLTVL.

The V gene is TRBV6-2 or TRBV6-3, the J gene TRBJ1-1, with D perhaps matching TRBD1 (5 bases). Trimming removed 6 bases at V and 5 bases at J, with 13 bases between. CDR1 MNHEY and CDR2 SVGEGT come from the germline V gene. This CDR3 comprises 13 residues. This CDR3 reads CASSSRADTEAFF. CDR3 nucleotides: TGTGCCAGCAGCAGCAGGGCGGATACTGAAGCTTTCTTT.

Here the CDR3 DNA reads TGTGCCACCAGTGACCTACACAGCGCCACCGGGGAGCTGTTTTTT. This sequence encodes CATSDLHSATGELFF. The V call is TRBV24-1, the J call TRBJ2-2; D remains ambiguous. From germline, CDR1 is KGHDR and CDR2 SFDVKD. The CDR3 extends over 15 amino acids. Trimming removed 4 bases from V and 4 bases from J, with 12 bases in between.

The J gene is TRBJ1-1, the V gene TRBV18; D may be TRBD1 (5 bases). Looked up from germline, CDR1 is KGHSH and CDR2 is LQKENI. Trimming took 4 bases from V and 8 from J, leaving 11 bases between them. The CDR3 is 12 amino acids. The CDR3: CASSLVGLEAFF. CDR3 DNA sequence: TGTGCCAGCTCACTAGTGGGGCTCGAAGCTTTCTTT.

V usage is TRBV28 and J usage is TRBJ1-4, with 9 nucleotides matching TRBD1. The CDR3 covers 16 residues. V trimming: 7 bases; J trimming: 3 bases; junction bases outside the gene matches: 9. CDR1 MDHEN and CDR2 SYDVKM come from the germline V gene. This chain's CDR3 is CASTLGDRVSNEKLFF. The CDR3, as DNA: TGTGCCAGCACCCTGGGGGACAGGGTCTCTAATGAAAAACTGTTTTTT.

The chain has TRBV28 and TRBJ1-2; a weak D match, TRBD1 (6 bases). V lost 5 bases, J lost 7 bases, and 17 bases lay in between. The germline gives CDR1 MDHEN, CDR2 SYDVKM. The CDR3 runs 14 residues. DNA of the CDR3: TGTGCCAGCAGTCTTTCCCTCATGACAGGTGGCTACACCTTC. It codes for CASSLSLMTGGYTF.

This chain uses TRBV5-1 with TRBJ1-1; D is possibly TRBD1 (6 bases). V shed 0 bases and J shed 4 bases, with 13 bases lying between them. CDR1 SGHRS and CDR2 YFSETQ come from the germline V gene. The CDR3 runs to 15 residues. CDR3 DNA: TGCGCCAGCAGCTTGGGGCAACAGGGACGCACTGAAGCTTTCTTT. This gives the protein CASSLGQQGRTEAFF.